The clone carrying this T cell receptor beta chain was seen at least ten times. Its antigen remains unidentified. The V gene lost 0 bases and the J gene lost 0 bases, with 15 bases spanning the gap. The CDR3 has 17 residues. CDR1 is MGHRA, CDR2 YSYEKL, per germline. This entry belongs to a study of blood T cells in healthy people across ages. Study context: About one barcoded beta molecule was captured per two T cells (by template switching).

Findings and caveats of the study: In these data, TCR beta diversity tracked strongly with naive T cell percentage.

PCR was performed a second time for about 7 to 12 cycles using a sample-barcoded 5' primer and a J-beta primer mix. A template-switch adaptor containing 12 random nucleotides labeled each cDNA molecule. TCRdb fed the 5' RACE reads into MiXCR, producing one record per CDR3 protein. The table includes around 650,000 distinct CDR3 sequences, about 34% detected once. The chain joins TRBV4-1 to TRBJ2-7; D gene ambiguous. The clonotype comes from a woman aged 80 or older in good health. Material for sequencing was blood. In DNA, the CDR3 is TGCGCCAGCAGCCAAGATGGGTCGACTGGCACCTCCTACGAGCAGTACTTC. Translation gives CASSQDGSTGTSYEQYF.